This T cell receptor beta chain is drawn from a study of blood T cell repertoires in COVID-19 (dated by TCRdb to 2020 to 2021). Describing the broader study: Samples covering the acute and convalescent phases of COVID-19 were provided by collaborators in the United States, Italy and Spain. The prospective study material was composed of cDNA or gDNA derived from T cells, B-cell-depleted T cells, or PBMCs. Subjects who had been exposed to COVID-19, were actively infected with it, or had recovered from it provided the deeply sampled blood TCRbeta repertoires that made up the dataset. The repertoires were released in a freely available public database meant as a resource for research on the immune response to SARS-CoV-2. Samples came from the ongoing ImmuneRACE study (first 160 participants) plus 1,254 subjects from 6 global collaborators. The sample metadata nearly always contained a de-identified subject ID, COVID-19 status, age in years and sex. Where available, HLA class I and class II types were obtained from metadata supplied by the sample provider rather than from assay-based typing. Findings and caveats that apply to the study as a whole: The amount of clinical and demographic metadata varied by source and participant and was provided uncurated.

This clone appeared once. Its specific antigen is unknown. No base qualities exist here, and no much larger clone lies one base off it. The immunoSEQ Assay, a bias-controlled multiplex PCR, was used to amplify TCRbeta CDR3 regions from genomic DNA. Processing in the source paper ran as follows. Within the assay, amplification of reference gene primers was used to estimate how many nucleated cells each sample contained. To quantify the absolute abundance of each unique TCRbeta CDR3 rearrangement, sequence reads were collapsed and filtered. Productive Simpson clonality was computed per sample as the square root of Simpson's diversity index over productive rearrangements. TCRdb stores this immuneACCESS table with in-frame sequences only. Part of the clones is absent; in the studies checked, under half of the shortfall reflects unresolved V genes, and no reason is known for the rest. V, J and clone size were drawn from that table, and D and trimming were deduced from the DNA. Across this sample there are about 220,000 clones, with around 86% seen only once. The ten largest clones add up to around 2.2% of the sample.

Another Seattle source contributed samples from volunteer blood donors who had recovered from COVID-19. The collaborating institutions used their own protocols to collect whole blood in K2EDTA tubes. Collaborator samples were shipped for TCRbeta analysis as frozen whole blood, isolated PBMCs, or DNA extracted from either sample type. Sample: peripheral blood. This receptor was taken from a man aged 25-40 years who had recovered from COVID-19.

The CDR3 loop reads CAATSGGAGIQYF. DNA sequence: TGTGCCGCGACTAGCGGGGGGGCCGGCATTCAGTACTTC. This chain joins TRBV30 to TRBJ2-4, with TRBD2 matching 14 junction bases. Compared with germline, V lacks 8 bases and J lacks 9 bases; bases without a gene match: 6. CDR1 and CDR2 are drawn from the germline V gene (reference sequence): GTSNPN, SVGIG. From its cysteine to its phenylalanine, the CDR3 spans 13 amino acids. The CDR3 DNA has 39 bases and is translated from base 1.